This T cell receptor (beta chain) was observed in a study of T cell changes during pregnancy in multiple sclerosis. The V end lost 5 bases, the J end lost 5 bases, and 15 bases lay between the germline ends. Germline CDR1 is LNHDA and CDR2 is SQIVND (reference sequence). The CDR3 consists of 14 residues. The data were produced by immunoSEQ multiplex PCR, yet TCRdb's version contains in-frame clones alone and is incomplete. The sample shows 30,000 to 45,000 clones, around nine tenths of them seen only once. Here the sequenced sample was peripheral blood, taken before pregnancy. The receptor was isolated from a female donor with multiple sclerosis, enrolled in a pregnancy study. The chain joins TRBV19 to TRBJ1-2; tentative D call: TRBD1 (5 bases). The CDR3 DNA is TGTGCCAGTAGTCCCACAGGTGACCCATATGGCTACACCTTC. The encoded protein is CASSPTGDPYGYTF.